This T cell receptor (beta chain) came from a study of blood T cell repertoires in COVID-19. Study context: Material from acute and convalescent COVID-19 was sourced from the United States, Italy and Spain.

Clones were read by immunoSEQ multiplex PCR, and TCRdb kept only the in-frame ones, dropping some. This table holds around 400,000 clones, approximately 91% found once. Germline CDR1 and CDR2: LNHDA and SQIVND (reference sequence). V trimming: 10 bases; J trimming: 0 bases; junction bases outside the gene matches: 9. The CDR3 extends over 15 amino acids. Across 20 to 25 US areas, participants ranged in age from roughly 18 to 95 years. Assignment of participants to cohorts was predicated upon participant-reported clinical history. The gene calls are TRBV19 and TRBJ1-5, with 7 nucleotides matching TRBD1. The origin of this receptor is a young woman who had been exposed to COVID-19. Material for sequencing was PBMCs or T cells enriched from blood (not recorded which). In DNA form, the CDR3 reads TGTGCCACCACACCGGGACAGCATAGCAATCAGCCCCAGCATTTT. Translation: CATTPGQHSNQPQHF.